Below, one T cell receptor (beta chain) is given with its context. This CDR3 comprises 15 residues. Germline values: CDR1 MNHNY, CDR2 SVGAGI (reference sequence). Between the trimmed V and J ends, which lost 5 bases and 2 bases, there was a span of 14 bases. These data originate in a study of blood T cells in healthy people across ages. Primers used in a second PCR of roughly 6 to 11 cycles were a sample-barcoded 5' primer and a J-beta primer mix. Each cDNA molecule carried a tag from a template-switch adaptor that contained 12 random nucleotides. TCRdb fed the 5' RACE reads into MiXCR, producing one record per CDR3 protein. This table has some 1.5 million distinct CDR3 sequences, 25% to 30% appearing once.

This receptor was obtained from a woman aged 25 to 39 in good health. The V gene is TRBV6-6, the J gene TRBJ2-3; D possibly corresponds to TRBD1 (5 bases). Sequencing input: blood. CDR3 nucleotides: TGTGCCAGCAGTGACCGACAGCCTTCCACAGATACGCAGTATTTT. Translation gives CASSDRQPSTDTQYF.